This T cell receptor beta chain was observed in a study of blood T cell repertoires in COVID-19 (TCRdb year 2020). Study-wide context: Samples from collaborators originated in the United States, Italy and Spain and spanned both the acute and convalescent phases of COVID-19. The prospective study material was composed of cDNA or gDNA derived from T cells, B-cell-depleted T cells, or PBMCs. The dataset comprised deeply sampled blood TCRbeta repertoires from subjects exposed to, actively infected with, or recovered from COVID-19. The repertoires were released in a freely available public database intended as a resource for research on the immune response to SARS-CoV-2. Samples were obtained from the ongoing ImmuneRACE study (first 160 participants) and from 1,254 subjects provided by 6 global collaborators. The sample metadata nearly always contained a de-identified subject ID, COVID-19 status, age in years and sex. Where HLA class I and class II types were available, the types were taken from metadata supplied by the sample provider, not from assay-based typing. The full study reports these points: The quantity of clinical and demographic metadata differed by source and by participant and was supplied without curation.

Turning to this clone: This clone's antigen is unknown. The input lacks base qualities; no much larger clone sits a single base away.

The V and J ends are trimmed by 5 bases and 0 bases, leaving 14 bases between them. Looking up the germline V gene yields CDR1 SGHVS and CDR2 FQNEAQ. Inclusive of the bounding cysteine and phenylalanine, the CDR3 is 17 residues long. Only the CDR3 part of the read is kept: 51 bases, read in frame from the first base. TCRbeta CDR3 regions were amplified from genomic DNA by means of the immunoSEQ Assay, a bias-controlled multiplex PCR. From the authors' description of their analysis: Nucleated cell counts per sample were estimated from amplification of reference gene primers within the assay. To quantify the absolute abundance of each unique TCRbeta CDR3 rearrangement, sequence reads were collapsed and filtered. For each sample, productive Simpson clonality was calculated as the square root of Simpson's diversity index across productive rearrangements. Not all clones reach the TCRdb copy of this immuneACCESS table, which keeps in-frame sequences only. Checked studies attribute under half of the gap to unresolved V genes and leave the rest unexplained. From that table come the V and J calls and clone size; the DNA was used to work out D and trimming. This sample is represented by about 310,000 clones; around 90% of them were singletons. Of the sample, under 1.1% is held by the ten largest clones.

At one collaborating source in Seattle, patients were enrolled during active infection and were followed longitudinally through the course of disease. The collaborating institutions used their own protocols to collect whole blood in K2EDTA tubes. For TCRbeta analysis, collaborators shipped samples as frozen whole blood, isolated PBMCs, or DNA extracted from either of those sample types. This chain joins TRBV7-8 to TRBJ2-6; the D gene cannot be named for sure. The TCR comes from a woman aged 40 to 55 with COVID-19, enrolled during active disease. Source material: peripheral blood. CDR3 sequence: CASSLFIRVSGANVLTF. The bases are TGTGCCAGCAGCCTCTTTATTCGAGTCTCTGGGGCCAACGTCCTGACTTTC.